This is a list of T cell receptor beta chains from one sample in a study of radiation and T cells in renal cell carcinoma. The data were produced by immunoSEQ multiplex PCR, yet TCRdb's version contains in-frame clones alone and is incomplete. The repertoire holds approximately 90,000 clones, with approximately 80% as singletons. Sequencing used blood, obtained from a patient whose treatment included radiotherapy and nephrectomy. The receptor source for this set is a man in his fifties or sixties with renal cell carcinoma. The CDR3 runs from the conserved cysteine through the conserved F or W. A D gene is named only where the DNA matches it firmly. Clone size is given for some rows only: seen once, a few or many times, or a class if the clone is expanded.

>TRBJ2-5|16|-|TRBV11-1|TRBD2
CASSLGSGGNQETQYF
TGTGCCAGCAGCTTAGGCAGCGGGGGGAACCAAGAGACCCAGTACTTC
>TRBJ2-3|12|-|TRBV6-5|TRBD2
CASSYLGRAQYF
TGTGCCAGCAGTTATTTGGGGAGGGCGCAGTATTTT
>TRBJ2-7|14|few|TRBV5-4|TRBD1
CASSSTDRAYEQYF
TGTGCCAGCAGCTCGACGGACAGGGCCTACGAGCAGTACTTC
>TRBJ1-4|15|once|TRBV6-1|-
CASRGAGATNEKLFF
TGTGCCAGCAGGGGGGCGGGGGCCACTAATGAAAAACTGTTTTTT
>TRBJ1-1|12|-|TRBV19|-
CASSYFGTEAFF
TGTGCCAGTAGCTACTTCGGAACTGAAGCTTTCTTT
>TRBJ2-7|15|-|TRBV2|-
CASSNPSLPPHEQYF
TGTGCCAGCAGTAACCCTAGCCTCCCGCCCCACGAGCAGTACTTC
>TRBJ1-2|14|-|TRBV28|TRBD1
CASTLLDRVYGYTF
TGTGCCAGCACCCTGTTGGACAGGGTATATGGCTACACCTTC
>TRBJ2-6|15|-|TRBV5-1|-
CASSLVISGANVLTF
TGCGCCAGCAGCTTGGTTATCTCTGGGGCCAACGTCCTGACTTTC
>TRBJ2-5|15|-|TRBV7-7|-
CASRPTGSGSETQYF
TGTGCTAGCAGACCCACCGGTTCGGGCTCGGAGACCCAGTACTTC
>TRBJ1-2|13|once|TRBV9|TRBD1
CASSPGTGRGYTF
TGTGCCAGCAGCCCCGGGACAGGGAGAGGCTACACCTTC
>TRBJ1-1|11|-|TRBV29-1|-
CSVTRSTEAFF
TGCAGCGTTACCCGAAGCACTGAAGCTTTCTTT